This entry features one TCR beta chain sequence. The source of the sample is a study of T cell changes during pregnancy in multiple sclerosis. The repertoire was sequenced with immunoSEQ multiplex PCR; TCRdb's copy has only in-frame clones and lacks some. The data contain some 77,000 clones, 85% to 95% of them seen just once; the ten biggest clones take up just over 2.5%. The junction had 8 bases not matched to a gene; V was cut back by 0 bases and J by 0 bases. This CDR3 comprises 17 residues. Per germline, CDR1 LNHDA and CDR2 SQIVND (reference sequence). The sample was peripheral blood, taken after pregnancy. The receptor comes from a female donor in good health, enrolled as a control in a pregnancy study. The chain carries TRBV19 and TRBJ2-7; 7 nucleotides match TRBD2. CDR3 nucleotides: TGTGCCAGTAGTATAGAGCCAGCGGGGAAAACCTCCTACGAGCAGTACTTC. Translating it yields CASSIEPAGKTSYEQYF.